The clone carrying this T cell receptor (beta chain) has a count of ten or more. Antigen unknown. The sample originates from a study of naive and memory T cell subsets. Whole-study results and caveats: The power law exponent of TCR abundance differed between naive and memory cells. Activation and differentiation may alter RNA-based TCR counts. A few larger clonotypes appeared in naive repertoires, especially CD8, possibly memory cells re-expressing CD45RA.

CD4+ T cell IFNgamma after overnight CMV lysate exposure gave donor CMV status. Both TRBC1 and TRBC2 were covered by a beta constant-region primer of two equimolar oligonucleotides. Ligated cDNA was amplified by four rounds of PCR with nested alpha and beta constant-region primers and SP2. TCRdb reanalysed the UMI-ligation and nested PCR reads using MiXCR and keeps one entry per CDR3 protein. This sample carries over 100,000 distinct CDR3 sequences, about 15% of them seen once, and the ten largest clones take approximately 2.6%. CDR1 is SGHVS, CDR2 FNYEAQ, per germline. This CDR3 region has 20 residues. After removal of 1 base from V and 3 bases from J, the junction contained 12 bases not matched to a gene.

The origin of this receptor is a human donor in good health. Sequenced: naive CD8+ T cells from blood. V is TRBV7-6 and J is TRBJ2-2; 12 bases map to TRBD1. The CDR3 coding sequence is TGTGCCAGCAGCTTAGGACTCTCGGGACAGGGGGCTTCGGACACCGGGGAGCTGTTTTTT. Protein sequence: CASSLGLSGQGASDTGELFF.